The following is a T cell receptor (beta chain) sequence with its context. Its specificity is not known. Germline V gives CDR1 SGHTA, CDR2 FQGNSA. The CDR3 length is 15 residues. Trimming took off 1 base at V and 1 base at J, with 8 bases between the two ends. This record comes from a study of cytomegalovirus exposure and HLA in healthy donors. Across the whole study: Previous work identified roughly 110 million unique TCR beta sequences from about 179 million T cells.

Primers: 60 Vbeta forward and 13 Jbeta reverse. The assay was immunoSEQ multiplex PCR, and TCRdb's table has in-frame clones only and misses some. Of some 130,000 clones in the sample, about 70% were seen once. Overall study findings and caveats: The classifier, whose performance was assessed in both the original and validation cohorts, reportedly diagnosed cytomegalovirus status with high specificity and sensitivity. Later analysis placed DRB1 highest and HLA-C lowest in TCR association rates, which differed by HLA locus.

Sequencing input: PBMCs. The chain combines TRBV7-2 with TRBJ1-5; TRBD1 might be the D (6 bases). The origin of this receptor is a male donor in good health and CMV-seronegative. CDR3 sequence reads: CASSLVGTSNQPQHF. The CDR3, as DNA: TGTGCCAGCAGCTTAGTCGGGACAAGCAATCAGCCCCAGCATTTT.